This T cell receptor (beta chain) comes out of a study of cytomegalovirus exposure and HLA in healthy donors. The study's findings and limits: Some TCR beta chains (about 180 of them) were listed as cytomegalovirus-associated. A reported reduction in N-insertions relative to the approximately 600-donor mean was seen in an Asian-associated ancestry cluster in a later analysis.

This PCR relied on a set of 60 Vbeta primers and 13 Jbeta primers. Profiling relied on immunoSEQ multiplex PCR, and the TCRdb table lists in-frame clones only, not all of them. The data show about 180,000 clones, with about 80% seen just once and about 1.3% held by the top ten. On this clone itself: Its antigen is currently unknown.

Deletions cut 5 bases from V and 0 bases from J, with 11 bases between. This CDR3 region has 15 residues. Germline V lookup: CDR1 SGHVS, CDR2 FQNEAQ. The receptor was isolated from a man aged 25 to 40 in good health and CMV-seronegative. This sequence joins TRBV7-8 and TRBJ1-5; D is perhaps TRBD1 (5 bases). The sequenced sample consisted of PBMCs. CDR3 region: CASSTDSYSNQPQHF. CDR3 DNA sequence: TGTGCCAGCAGCACAGACAGCTATAGCAATCAGCCCCAGCATTTT.